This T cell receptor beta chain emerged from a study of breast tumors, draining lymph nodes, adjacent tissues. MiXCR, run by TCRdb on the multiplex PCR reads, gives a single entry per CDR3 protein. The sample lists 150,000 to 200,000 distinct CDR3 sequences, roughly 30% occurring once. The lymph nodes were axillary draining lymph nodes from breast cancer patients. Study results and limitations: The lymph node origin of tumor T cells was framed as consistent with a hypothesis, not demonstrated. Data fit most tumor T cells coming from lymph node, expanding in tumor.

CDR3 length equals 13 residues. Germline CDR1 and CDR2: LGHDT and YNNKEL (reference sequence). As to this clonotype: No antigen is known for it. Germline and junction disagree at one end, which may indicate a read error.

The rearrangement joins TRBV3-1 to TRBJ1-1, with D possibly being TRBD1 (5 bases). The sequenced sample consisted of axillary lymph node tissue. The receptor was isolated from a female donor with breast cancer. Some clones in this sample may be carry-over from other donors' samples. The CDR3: CASSGRRVTEAFF. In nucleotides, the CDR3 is TGCGCCAGCAGCGGACGCAGGGTAACTGAAGCTTTCTTT.